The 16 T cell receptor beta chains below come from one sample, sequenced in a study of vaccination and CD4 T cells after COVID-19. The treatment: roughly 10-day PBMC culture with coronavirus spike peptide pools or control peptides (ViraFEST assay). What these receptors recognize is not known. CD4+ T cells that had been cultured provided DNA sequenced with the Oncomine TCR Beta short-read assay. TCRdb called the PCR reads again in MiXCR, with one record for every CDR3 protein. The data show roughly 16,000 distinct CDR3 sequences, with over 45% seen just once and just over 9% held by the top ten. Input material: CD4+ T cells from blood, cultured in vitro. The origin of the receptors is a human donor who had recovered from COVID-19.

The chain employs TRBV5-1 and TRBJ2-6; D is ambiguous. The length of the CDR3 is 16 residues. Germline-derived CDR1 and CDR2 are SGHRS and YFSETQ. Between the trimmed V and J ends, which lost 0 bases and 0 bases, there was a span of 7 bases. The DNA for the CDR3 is TGCGCCAGCAGCTTGGACGGTGGCTCTGGGGCCAACGTCCTGACTTTC. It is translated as CASSLDGGSGANVLTF.

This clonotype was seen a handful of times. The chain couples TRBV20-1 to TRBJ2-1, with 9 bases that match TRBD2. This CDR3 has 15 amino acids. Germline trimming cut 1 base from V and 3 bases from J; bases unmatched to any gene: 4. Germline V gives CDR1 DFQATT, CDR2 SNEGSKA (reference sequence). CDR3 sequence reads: CSARGSSGNYNEQFF. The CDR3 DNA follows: TGCAGTGCTAGAGGCTCTAGCGGGAACTACAATGAGCAGTTCTTC.

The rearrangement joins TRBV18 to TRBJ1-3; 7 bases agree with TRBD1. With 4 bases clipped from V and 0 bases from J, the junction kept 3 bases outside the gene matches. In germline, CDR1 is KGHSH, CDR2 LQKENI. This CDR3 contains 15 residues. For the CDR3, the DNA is TGTGCCAGCTCACGGGGACAGAGCTCTGGAAACACCATATATTTT. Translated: CASSRGQSSGNTIYF.

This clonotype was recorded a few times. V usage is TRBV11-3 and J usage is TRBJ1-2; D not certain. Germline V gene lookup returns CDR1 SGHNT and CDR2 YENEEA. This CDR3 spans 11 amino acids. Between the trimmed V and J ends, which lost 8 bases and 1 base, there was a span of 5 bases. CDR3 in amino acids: CASGFNYGYTF. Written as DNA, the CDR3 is TGTGCCAGCGGTTTTAACTATGGCTACACCTTC.

The CDR3 protein is CASSPRGPGGQIYEQYF. DNA of the CDR3: TGTGCCAGCAGTCCGAGGGGCCCCGGGGGACAGATCTACGAGCAGTACTTC. The chain couples TRBV6-2 or TRBV6-3 to TRBJ2-7; weak D call: TRBD1 (7 bases). Trimming shortened V by 5 bases and J by 3 bases, and 23 bases separated the two germline ends. Germline lookup yields CDR1 MNHEY and CDR2 SVGEGT. CDR3 size: 17 residues.

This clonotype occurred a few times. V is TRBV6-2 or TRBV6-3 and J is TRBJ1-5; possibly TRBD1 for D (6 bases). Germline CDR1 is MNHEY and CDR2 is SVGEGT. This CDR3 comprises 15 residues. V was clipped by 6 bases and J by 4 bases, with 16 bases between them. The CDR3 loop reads CASRTRWQGNQPQHF. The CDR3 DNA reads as TGTGCCAGCAGAACGAGGTGGCAGGGGAATCAGCCCCAGCATTTT.

The CDR3 sequence is CASSLRQRDRITDTQYF. CDR3 DNA sequence: TGTGCCAGCAGTTTACGGCAGAGGGACAGAATCACAGATACGCAGTATTTT. The J gene is TRBJ2-3, the V gene TRBV27; 7 bases are shared with TRBD1. The CDR3 loop spans 17 amino acids. J was trimmed by 2 bases and V by 2 bases; bases with no gene match: 10. CDR1 is MNHEY and CDR2 is SMNVEV in the germline V gene (reference sequence).

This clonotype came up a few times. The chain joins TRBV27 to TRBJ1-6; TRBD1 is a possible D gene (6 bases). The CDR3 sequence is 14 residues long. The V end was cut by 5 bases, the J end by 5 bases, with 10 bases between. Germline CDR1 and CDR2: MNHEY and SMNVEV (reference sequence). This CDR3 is CASSPRGDNSPLHF. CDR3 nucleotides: TGTGCCAGCAGTCCCAGGGGTGATAATTCACCCCTCCACTTT.

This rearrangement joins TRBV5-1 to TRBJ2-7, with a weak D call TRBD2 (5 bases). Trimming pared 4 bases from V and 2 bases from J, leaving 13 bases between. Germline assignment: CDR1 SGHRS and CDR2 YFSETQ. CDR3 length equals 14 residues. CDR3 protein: CASSPLDGAYEQYF. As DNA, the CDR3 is TGCGCCAGCAGCCCTCTCGACGGGGCCTACGAGCAGTACTTC.

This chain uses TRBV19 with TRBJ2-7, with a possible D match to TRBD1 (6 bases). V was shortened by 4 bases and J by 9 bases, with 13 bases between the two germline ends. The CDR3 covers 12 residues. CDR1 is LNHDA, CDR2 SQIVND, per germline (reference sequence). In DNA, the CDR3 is TGTGCCAGTAGTAAGGGGGACGAATGGCAGTACTTC. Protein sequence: CASSKGDEWQYF. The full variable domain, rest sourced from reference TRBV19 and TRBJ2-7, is DGGITQSPKYLFRKEGQNVTLSCEQNLNHDAMYWYRQDPGQGLRLIYYSQIVNDFQKGDIAEGYSVSREKKESFPLTVTSAQKNPTAFYLCASSKGDEWQYFGPGTRLTVT.

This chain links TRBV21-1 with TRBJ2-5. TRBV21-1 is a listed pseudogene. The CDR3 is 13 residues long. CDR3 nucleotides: TGTGCCAGCAACAACTCGTACCAAGAGACCCAGTACTTC. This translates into CASNNSYQETQYF.

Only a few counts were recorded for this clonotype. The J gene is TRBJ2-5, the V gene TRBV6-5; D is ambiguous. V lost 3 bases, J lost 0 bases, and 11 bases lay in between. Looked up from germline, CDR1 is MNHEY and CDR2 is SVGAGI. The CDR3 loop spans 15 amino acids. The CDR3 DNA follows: TGTGCCAGCAGTTATGCCGCGACGGACCAAGAGACCCAGTACTTC. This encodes CASSYAATDQETQYF.

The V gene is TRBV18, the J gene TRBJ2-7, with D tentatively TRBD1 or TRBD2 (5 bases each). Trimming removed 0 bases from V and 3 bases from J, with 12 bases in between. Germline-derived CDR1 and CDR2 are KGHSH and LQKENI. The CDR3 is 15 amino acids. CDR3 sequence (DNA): TGTGCCAGCTCACCACCGCAGGGAGCGGACTACGAGCAGTACTTC. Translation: CASSPPQGADYEQYF.

CDR3 bases: TGTGCCAGCAGGTGGGGGCAGACGGCTCAGCCCCAGCATTTT. It codes for CASRWGQTAQPQHF. The V gene is TRBV2, the J gene TRBJ1-5; D might be TRBD1 (6 bases). Germline-derived CDR1 and CDR2 are SNHLY and FYNNEI. This CDR3 comprises 14 residues. Trimming shortened V by 6 bases and J by 6 bases, and 15 bases separated the two germline ends.

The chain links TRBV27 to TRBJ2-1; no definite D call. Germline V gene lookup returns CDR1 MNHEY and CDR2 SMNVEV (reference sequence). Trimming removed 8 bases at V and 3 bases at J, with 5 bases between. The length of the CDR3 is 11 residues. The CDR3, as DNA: TGTGCCAGCGGAAACTACAATGAGCAGTTCTTC. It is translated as CASGNYNEQFF.

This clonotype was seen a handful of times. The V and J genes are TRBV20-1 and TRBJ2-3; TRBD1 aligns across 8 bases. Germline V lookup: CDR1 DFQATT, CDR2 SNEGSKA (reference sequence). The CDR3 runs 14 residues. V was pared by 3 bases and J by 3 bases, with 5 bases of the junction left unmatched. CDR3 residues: CSASGQGWTDTQYF. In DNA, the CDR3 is TGCAGTGCTAGCGGACAGGGATGGACAGATACGCAGTATTTT.